This is a list of T cell receptor beta chains from one sample in a study of blood T cell repertoires in COVID-19. The assay was immunoSEQ multiplex PCR, and TCRdb's table has in-frame clones only and misses some. The sample lists tens of thousands of clones, 80% occurring once. The sample consisted of peripheral blood. These receptors came from a woman between 70 and 85 years old with acute or convalescent COVID-19. Both conserved end residues are part of each CDR3. Fields, in order: D gene, clone size, V gene, J gene, CDR3 protein, CDR3 DNA. The D gene is left open where the match is weak. Some rows have no size entry. The others give once, few or many, or a class for an expanded clone.

D gene: -; clone size: -; V gene: TRBV28; J gene: TRBJ2-7; CDR3 protein: CASSLPTRFYEQYF; CDR3 DNA: TGTGCCAGCAGTTTACCCACTCGCTTCTACGAGCAGTACTTC
D gene: TRBD1; clone size: -; V gene: TRBV15; J gene: TRBJ2-5; CDR3 protein: CATSSAGGQETQYF; CDR3 DNA: TGTGCCACCAGCAGCGCAGGGGGCCAAGAGACCCAGTACTTC
D gene: TRBD1; clone size: few; V gene: TRBV13; J gene: TRBJ2-1; CDR3 protein: CASSLRTGGSDEQFF; CDR3 DNA: TGTGCCAGCAGCTTACGGACAGGGGGTTCGGATGAGCAGTTCTTC
D gene: -; clone size: once; V gene: TRBV2; J gene: TRBJ2-1; CDR3 protein: CASSEESSGLYNEQFF; CDR3 DNA: TGTGCCAGCAGTGAAGAATCAAGCGGGCTCTACAATGAGCAGTTCTTC
D gene: TRBD2; clone size: -; V gene: TRBV19; J gene: TRBJ2-2; CDR3 protein: CATKRRGGDTGELFF; CDR3 DNA: TGTGCCACCAAGCGGCGGGGGGGCGACACCGGGGAGCTGTTTTTT
D gene: -; clone size: -; V gene: TRBV6-6; J gene: TRBJ2-7; CDR3 protein: CASSPDKSYEQYF; CDR3 DNA: TGTGCCAGCAGCCCGGACAAGTCCTACGAGCAGTACTTC
D gene: -; clone size: few; V gene: TRBV27; J gene: TRBJ1-1; CDR3 protein: CASSLKGELNTEAFF; CDR3 DNA: TGTGCCAGCAGTTTAAAGGGGGAGTTGAACACTGAAGCTTTCTTT
D gene: TRBD2; clone size: once; V gene: TRBV9; J gene: TRBJ2-2; CDR3 protein: CASSVGTSGRSGELFF; CDR3 DNA: TGTGCCAGCAGCGTAGGAACTAGCGGGAGGAGCGGGGAGCTGTTTTTT
D gene: TRBD1; clone size: many; V gene: TRBV19; J gene: TRBJ1-2; CDR3 protein: CASSIEGQRGYTF; CDR3 DNA: TGTGCCAGTAGTATAGAGGGACAGCGTGGCTACACCTTC
D gene: -; clone size: medium-sized; V gene: TRBV6-1; J gene: TRBJ1-5; CDR3 protein: CASSEGQISSNQPQHF; CDR3 DNA: TGTGCCAGCAGTGAGGGGCAGATTTCAAGCAATCAGCCCCAGCATTTT
D gene: -; clone size: -; V gene: TRBV7-9; J gene: TRBJ2-5; CDR3 protein: CASSLRGSETQYF; CDR3 DNA: TGTGCCAGCAGCTTAAGGGGGTCAGAGACCCAGTACTTC
D gene: -; clone size: -; V gene: TRBV5-5; J gene: TRBJ2-5; CDR3 protein: CASSLAFPGLEETQYF; CDR3 DNA: TGTGCCAGCAGCTTGGCCTTTCCGGGACTGGAAGAGACCCAGTACTTC
D gene: TRBD2; clone size: -; V gene: TRBV19; J gene: TRBJ2-7; CDR3 protein: CASSIRAGGSYEQYF; CDR3 DNA: TGTGCCAGTAGTATCCGAGCGGGAGGTTCCTACGAGCAGTACTTC
D gene: TRBD1; clone size: once; V gene: TRBV28; J gene: TRBJ2-5; CDR3 protein: CASSPTGAVETQYF; CDR3 DNA: TGTGCCAGCAGCCCCACAGGGGCCGTGGAGACCCAGTACTTC
D gene: -; clone size: -; V gene: TRBV12-3/TRBV12-4; J gene: TRBJ1-1; CDR3 protein: CASSFRGEAFF; CDR3 DNA: TGTGCCAGCAGTTTTCGGGGTGAAGCTTTCTTT
D gene: TRBD1; clone size: -; V gene: TRBV7-9; J gene: TRBJ2-5; CDR3 protein: CASSPGQGRKTQYF; CDR3 DNA: TGTGCCAGCAGCCCCGGACAGGGGAGGAAGACCCAGTACTTC
D gene: TRBD1; clone size: -; V gene: TRBV4-1; J gene: TRBJ1-1; CDR3 protein: CASSPSRGVNTEAFF; CDR3 DNA: TGCGCCAGCAGCCCCAGCAGGGGGGTCAACACTGAAGCTTTCTTT
D gene: -; clone size: -; V gene: TRBV11-1; J gene: TRBJ2-7; CDR3 protein: CASSLSDVGYEQYF; CDR3 DNA: TGTGCCAGCAGCTTGAGCGATGTCGGTTACGAGCAGTACTTC
D gene: TRBD1; clone size: many; V gene: TRBV27; J gene: TRBJ2-1; CDR3 protein: CASSQYGTGGYNEQFF; CDR3 DNA: TGTGCCAGCAGCCAATACGGGACAGGGGGTTACAATGAGCAGTTCTTC
D gene: -; clone size: -; V gene: TRBV27; J gene: TRBJ2-1; CDR3 protein: CASSLLEANEQFF; CDR3 DNA: TGTGCCAGCAGTTTATTAGAAGCAAATGAGCAGTTCTTC
D gene: -; clone size: -; V gene: TRBV5-1; J gene: TRBJ1-3; CDR3 protein: CASSLSADGNTIYF; CDR3 DNA: TGCGCCAGCAGCTTGTCAGCGGATGGAAACACCATATATTTT
D gene: TRBD1; clone size: -; V gene: TRBV28; J gene: TRBJ2-1; CDR3 protein: CASSFLGQGRTNEQFF; CDR3 DNA: TGTGCCAGCAGTTTCCTAGGACAGGGAAGGACCAATGAGCAGTTCTTC
D gene: -; clone size: -; V gene: TRBV2; J gene: TRBJ1-5; CDR3 protein: CASSDMGAKQPQHF; CDR3 DNA: TGTGCCAGCAGTGATATGGGGGCAAAACAGCCCCAGCATTTT
D gene: -; clone size: -; V gene: TRBV3-1/TRBV3-2; J gene: TRBJ1-3; CDR3 protein: CASSQTGSGNTIYF; CDR3 DNA: TGTGCCAGCAGCCAGACAGGATCTGGAAACACCATATATTTT
D gene: TRBD2; clone size: -; V gene: TRBV4-2; J gene: TRBJ2-1; CDR3 protein: CASSHSRGGLAGTSSYNEQFF; CDR3 DNA: TGTGCCAGCAGCCATTCCCGGGGCGGACTAGCGGGGACCAGCTCCTACAATGAGCAGTTCTTC
D gene: -; clone size: -; V gene: TRBV29-1; J gene: TRBJ2-3; CDR3 protein: CSVDRGADTQYF; CDR3 DNA: TGCAGCGTTGACAGGGGCGCAGATACGCAGTATTTT
D gene: TRBD2; clone size: -; V gene: TRBV24-1; J gene: TRBJ2-1; CDR3 protein: CATSDSSGRDYNEQFF; CDR3 DNA: TGTGCCACCAGTGACAGTAGCGGGAGGGATTACAATGAGCAGTTCTTC
D gene: TRBD2; clone size: -; V gene: TRBV11-3; J gene: TRBJ2-1; CDR3 protein: CASSYKGTSGVNEQFF; CDR3 DNA: TGTGCCAGCAGTTATAAGGGGACTAGCGGGGTGAATGAGCAGTTCTTC
D gene: TRBD2; clone size: -; V gene: TRBV20-1; J gene: TRBJ2-1; CDR3 protein: CSASRTSGIYNEQFF; CDR3 DNA: TGCAGTGCTAGTAGGACTAGCGGGATCTACAATGAGCAGTTCTTC
D gene: -; clone size: -; V gene: TRBV4-1; J gene: TRBJ1-5; CDR3 protein: CASARRREQPQHF; CDR3 DNA: TGCGCCAGCGCGCGGAGGAGGGAACAGCCCCAGCATTTT
D gene: TRBD2; clone size: -; V gene: TRBV29-1; J gene: TRBJ2-3; CDR3 protein: CSVGLGISTDTQYF; CDR3 DNA: TGCAGCGTGGGACTAGGGATTAGCACAGATACGCAGTATTTT
D gene: TRBD1; clone size: -; V gene: TRBV7-2; J gene: TRBJ1-3; CDR3 protein: CASSRTTGASGNTIYF; CDR3 DNA: TGTGCCAGCAGCCGGACGACAGGGGCCTCTGGAAACACCATATATTTT
D gene: TRBD2; clone size: -; V gene: TRBV9; J gene: TRBJ2-1; CDR3 protein: CASAGEGYNEQFF; CDR3 DNA: TGTGCCAGCGCGGGAGAGGGCTACAATGAGCAGTTCTTC
D gene: TRBD2; clone size: -; V gene: TRBV5-1; J gene: TRBJ2-3; CDR3 protein: CASSFLVAGPTDTQYF; CDR3 DNA: TGCGCCAGCAGCTTTCTAGTAGCGGGACCCACAGATACGCAGTATTTT
D gene: -; clone size: -; V gene: TRBV27; J gene: TRBJ2-1; CDR3 protein: CASSGQYNEQFF; CDR3 DNA: TGTGCCAGCAGTGGACAGTACAATGAGCAGTTCTTC
D gene: TRBD2; clone size: -; V gene: TRBV7-9; J gene: TRBJ2-5; CDR3 protein: CASTSRELETQYF; CDR3 DNA: TGTGCCAGCACCTCGCGGGAGTTGGAGACCCAGTACTTC
D gene: TRBD1; clone size: -; V gene: TRBV7-9; J gene: TRBJ1-2; CDR3 protein: CASSQTPLTGDSYGYTF; CDR3 DNA: TGTGCCAGCAGCCAAACCCCACTGACAGGGGATAGTTATGGCTACACCTTC
D gene: -; clone size: -; V gene: TRBV7-2; J gene: TRBJ2-7; CDR3 protein: CASSEGGQSYEQYF; CDR3 DNA: TGTGCCAGCAGCGAGGGGGGACAGTCCTACGAGCAGTACTTC
D gene: TRBD1; clone size: -; V gene: TRBV14; J gene: TRBJ1-1; CDR3 protein: CASSQRTGGGFTEAFF; CDR3 DNA: TGTGCCAGCAGCCAAAGGACAGGGGGCGGTTTCACTGAAGCTTTCTTT
D gene: -; clone size: once; V gene: TRBV25-1; J gene: TRBJ1-6; CDR3 protein: CASSESSGWGSSPLHF; CDR3 DNA: TGTGCCAGCAGTGAATCCTCAGGGTGGGGTAGTTCACCCCTCCACTTT
D gene: TRBD2; clone size: many; V gene: TRBV3-1/TRBV3-2; J gene: TRBJ2-5; CDR3 protein: CASSQVAGGEKTQYF; CDR3 DNA: TGTGCCAGCAGCCAAGTAGCGGGGGGTGAGAAGACCCAGTACTTC
D gene: TRBD1; clone size: -; V gene: TRBV7-9; J gene: TRBJ2-5; CDR3 protein: CASSLWDRARGETQYF; CDR3 DNA: TGTGCCAGCAGCTTATGGGACAGGGCGCGAGGGGAGACCCAGTACTTC
D gene: -; clone size: -; V gene: TRBV7-2; J gene: TRBJ2-7; CDR3 protein: CASSRPDLYEQYF; CDR3 DNA: TGTGCCAGCAGCCGTCCTGACTTGTACGAGCAGTACTTC
D gene: -; clone size: -; V gene: TRBV7-9; J gene: TRBJ2-3; CDR3 protein: CASSLDWGEDTQYF; CDR3 DNA: TGTGCCAGCAGCTTAGATTGGGGGGAAGATACGCAGTATTTT
D gene: -; clone size: -; V gene: TRBV3-1/TRBV3-2; J gene: TRBJ2-1; CDR3 protein: CASSQSASLNEQFF; CDR3 DNA: TGTGCCAGCAGCCAATCGGCTAGCTTGAATGAGCAGTTCTTC
D gene: -; clone size: -; V gene: TRBV7-7; J gene: TRBJ2-5; CDR3 protein: CASSPLPTGFFQETQYF; CDR3 DNA: TGTGCTAGCAGCCCCCTCCCGACAGGATTCTTCCAAGAGACCCAGTACTTC
D gene: -; clone size: -; V gene: TRBV29-1; J gene: TRBJ2-1; CDR3 protein: CSVEAQLRRGGNEQFF; CDR3 DNA: TGCAGCGTTGAAGCCCAGCTCAGGCGGGGTGGCAATGAGCAGTTCTTC
D gene: -; clone size: few; V gene: TRBV5-5; J gene: TRBJ1-1; CDR3 protein: CASSYSTGNTEAFF; CDR3 DNA: TGTGCCAGCAGCTACTCGACGGGGAACACTGAAGCTTTCTTT
D gene: -; clone size: few; V gene: TRBV3-1/TRBV3-2; J gene: TRBJ1-6; CDR3 protein: CASSQGPGNRDSPLHF; CDR3 DNA: TGTGCCAGCAGCCAAGGGCCAGGGAATAGGGATTCACCCCTCCACTTT
D gene: -; clone size: -; V gene: TRBV15; J gene: TRBJ1-1; CDR3 protein: CATSPATGEAFF; CDR3 DNA: TGTGCCACCAGCCCAGCGACGGGTGAAGCTTTCTTT
D gene: -; clone size: -; V gene: TRBV7-2; J gene: TRBJ1-2; CDR3 protein: CASSFGAGSINYGYTF; CDR3 DNA: TGTGCCAGCAGCTTTGGGGCAGGGTCAATTAACTATGGCTACACCTTC
D gene: -; clone size: -; V gene: TRBV28; J gene: TRBJ2-1; CDR3 protein: CASSGGGSYNEQFF; CDR3 DNA: TGTGCCAGCAGTGGGGGCGGTTCCTACAATGAGCAGTTCTTC
D gene: -; clone size: few; V gene: TRBV6-5; J gene: TRBJ1-2; CDR3 protein: CASSPGNPYGYTF; CDR3 DNA: TGTGCCAGCAGCCCCGGGAACCCCTATGGCTACACCTTC